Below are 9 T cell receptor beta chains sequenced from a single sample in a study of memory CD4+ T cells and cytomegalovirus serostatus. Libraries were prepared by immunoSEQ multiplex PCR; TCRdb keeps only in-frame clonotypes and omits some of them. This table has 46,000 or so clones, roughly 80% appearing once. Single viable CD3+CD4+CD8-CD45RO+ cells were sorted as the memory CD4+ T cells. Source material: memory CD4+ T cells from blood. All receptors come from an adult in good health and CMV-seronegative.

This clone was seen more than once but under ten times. The CDR3: CAIRWYSGGGNEKLFF. Here the CDR3 DNA reads TGTGCCATCCGGTGGTACTCAGGGGGCGGTAATGAAAAACTGTTTTTT. The V and J genes are TRBV2 and TRBJ1-4; 8 nucleotides agree with TRBD1. V trimming: 10 bases; J trimming: 4 bases; junction bases outside the gene matches: 14. Germline assignment: CDR1 SNHLY and CDR2 FYNNEI. The CDR3 extends over 16 amino acids.

CDR3: CASSLVGGNTIYF. The CDR3 nucleotides read TGTGCCAGCAGCTTAGTGGGTGGAAACACCATATATTTT. V usage is TRBV7-6 and J usage is TRBJ1-3, with unresolved D. The CDR3 spans 13 residues. The germline V gene has CDR1 SGHVS and CDR2 FNYEAQ. Trimming pared 1 base from V and 3 bases from J, leaving 4 bases between. The complete variable domain, with remaining parts taken from reference TRBV7-6 and TRBJ1-3, reads GAGVSQSPRYKVTKRGQDVALRCDPISGHVSLYWYRQALGQGPEFLTYFNYEAQQDKSGLPNDRFSAERPEGSISTLTIQRTEQRDSAMYRCASSLVGGNTIYFGEGSWLTVV.

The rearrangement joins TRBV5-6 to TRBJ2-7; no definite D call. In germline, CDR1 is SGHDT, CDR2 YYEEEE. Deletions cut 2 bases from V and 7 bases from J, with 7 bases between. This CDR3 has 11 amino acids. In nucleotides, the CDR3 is TGTGCCAGCAGCTTTTTAGGGGAGCAGTACTTC. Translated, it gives CASSFLGEQYF.

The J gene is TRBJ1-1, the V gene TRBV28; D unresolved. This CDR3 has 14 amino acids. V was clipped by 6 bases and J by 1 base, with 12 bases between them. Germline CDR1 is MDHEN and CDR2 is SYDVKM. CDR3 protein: CASSTSVSNTEAFF. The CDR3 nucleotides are TGTGCCAGCAGCACGTCTGTCTCGAACACTGAAGCTTTCTTT.

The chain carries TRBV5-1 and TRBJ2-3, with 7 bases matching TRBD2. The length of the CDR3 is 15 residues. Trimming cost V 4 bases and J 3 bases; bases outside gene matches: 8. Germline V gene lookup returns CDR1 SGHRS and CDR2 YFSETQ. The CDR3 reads CASSPGGGGTDTQYF. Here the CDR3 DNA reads TGCGCCAGCAGCCCCGGTGGGGGGGGGACAGATACGCAGTATTTT.

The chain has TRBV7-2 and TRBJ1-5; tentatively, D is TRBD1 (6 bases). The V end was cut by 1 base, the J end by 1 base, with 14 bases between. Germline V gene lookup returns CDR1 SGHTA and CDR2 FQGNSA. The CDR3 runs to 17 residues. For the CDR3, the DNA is TGTGCCAGCAGCTTAGTGGGGGGGGCGCAGAGCAATCAGCCCCAGCATTTT. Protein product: CASSLVGGAQSNQPQHF. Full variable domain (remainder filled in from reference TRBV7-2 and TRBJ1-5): GAGVSQSPSNKVTEKGKDVELRCDPISGHTALYWYRQSLGQGLEFLIYFQGNSAPDKSGLPSDRFSAERTGGSVSTLTIQRTQQEDSAVYLCASSLVGGAQSNQPQHFGDGTRLSIL.

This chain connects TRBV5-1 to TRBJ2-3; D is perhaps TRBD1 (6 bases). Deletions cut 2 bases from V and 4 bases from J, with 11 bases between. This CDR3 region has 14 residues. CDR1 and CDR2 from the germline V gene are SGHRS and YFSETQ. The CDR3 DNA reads TGCGCCAGCAGCTTTGCAGGGGCGGCAGATACGCAGTATTTT. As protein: CASSFAGAADTQYF.

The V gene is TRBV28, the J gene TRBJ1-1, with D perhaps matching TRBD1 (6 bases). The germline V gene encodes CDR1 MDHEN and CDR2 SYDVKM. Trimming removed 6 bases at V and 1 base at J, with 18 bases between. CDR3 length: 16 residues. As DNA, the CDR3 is TGTGCCAGCAGACCGCCCGGGGGCGGGGGGAACACTGAAGCTTTCTTT. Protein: CASRPPGGGGNTEAFF.

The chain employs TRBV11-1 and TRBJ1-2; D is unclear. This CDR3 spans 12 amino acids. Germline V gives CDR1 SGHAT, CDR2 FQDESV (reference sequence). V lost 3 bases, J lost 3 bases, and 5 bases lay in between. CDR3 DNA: TGTGCCAGCAGCTTTGGGGACTATGGCTACACCTTC. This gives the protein CASSFGDYGYTF.